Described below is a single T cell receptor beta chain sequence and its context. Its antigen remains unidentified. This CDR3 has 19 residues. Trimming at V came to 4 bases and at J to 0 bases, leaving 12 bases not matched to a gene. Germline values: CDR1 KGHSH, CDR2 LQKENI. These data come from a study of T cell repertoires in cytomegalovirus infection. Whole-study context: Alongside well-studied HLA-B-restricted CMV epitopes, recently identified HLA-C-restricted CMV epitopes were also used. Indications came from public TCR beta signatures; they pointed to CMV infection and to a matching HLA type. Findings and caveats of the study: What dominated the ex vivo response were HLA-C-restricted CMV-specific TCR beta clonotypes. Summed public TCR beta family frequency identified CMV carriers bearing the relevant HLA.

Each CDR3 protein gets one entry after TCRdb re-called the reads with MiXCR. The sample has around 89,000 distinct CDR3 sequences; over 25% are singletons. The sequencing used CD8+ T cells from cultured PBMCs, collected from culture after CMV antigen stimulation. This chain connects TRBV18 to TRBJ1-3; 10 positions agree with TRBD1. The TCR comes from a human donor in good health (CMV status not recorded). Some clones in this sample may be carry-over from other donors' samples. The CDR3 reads CASSLIQRGQGDSGNTIYF. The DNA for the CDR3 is TGTGCCAGCTCACTGATCCAAAGAGGACAGGGGGACTCTGGAAACACCATATATTTT.